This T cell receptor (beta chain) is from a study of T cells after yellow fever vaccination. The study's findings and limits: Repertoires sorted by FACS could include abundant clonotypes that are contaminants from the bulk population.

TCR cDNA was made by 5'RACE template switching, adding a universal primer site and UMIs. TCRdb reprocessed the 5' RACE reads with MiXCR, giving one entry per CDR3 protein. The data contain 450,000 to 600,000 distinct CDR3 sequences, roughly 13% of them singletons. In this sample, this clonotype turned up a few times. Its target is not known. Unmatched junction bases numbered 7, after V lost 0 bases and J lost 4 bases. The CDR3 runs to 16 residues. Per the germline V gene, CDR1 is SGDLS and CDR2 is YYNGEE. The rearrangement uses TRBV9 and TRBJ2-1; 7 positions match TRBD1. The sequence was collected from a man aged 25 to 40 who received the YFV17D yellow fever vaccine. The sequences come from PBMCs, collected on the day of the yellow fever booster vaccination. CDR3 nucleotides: TGTGCCAGCAGCGTAGAAGGGGGCGCGATGTACAATGAGCAGTTCTTC. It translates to CASSVEGGAMYNEQFF.